This T cell receptor beta chain was obtained from a study of T cell repertoires in ileal Crohn's disease. Study-wide context: Operated complications were stricturing disease (roughly 61%) and penetrating disease (39%). From the surgical specimen's inflamed ileum, biopsies were taken as M0.

Time point denoted: inflamed ileum from the surgical specimen. Deletions cut 0 bases from V and 2 bases from J, with 12 bases between. CDR3 size: 16 residues. Germline lookup yields CDR1 SGHAT and CDR2 FQNNGV. The protocol was immunoSEQ multiplex PCR, while the TCRdb copy is restricted to in-frame clones and leaves out a portion. The sample has around 15,000 clones; 70% to 80% are singletons. The sequence was obtained from an adult with Crohn's disease. Sequences were obtained from ileal tissue. The chain uses TRBV11-2 and TRBJ2-3; D is perhaps TRBD1 or TRBD2 (5 bases each). CDR3 amino acids: CASSLDRLGVTDTQYF. CDR3 coding DNA: TGTGCCAGCAGCTTAGACCGACTGGGGGTCACAGATACGCAGTATTTT.